This TCR beta chain was recorded in a study of regulatory T cells in long-lasting Graves disease. Germline assignment: CDR1 MNHEY and CDR2 SMNVEV (reference sequence). This CDR3 contains 15 residues. V dropped 5 bases and J dropped 2; count of bases not matched to a gene: 9. Arm-PCR with iRepertoire HTBI primers amplified the CDR3 regions for these TCR beta libraries. Each CDR3 protein is one row after TCRdb ran MiXCR on the multiplex PCR reads. The sample holds 680,000 or so distinct CDR3 sequences; approximately 15% are singletons and the top ten take approximately 20%. Many counts were recorded for this clonotype. The time point here: newly diagnosed GD, antithyroid drugs for less than 3 months. PBMCs were the source of the RNA used for TCR sequencing. These data also formed part of another study, on T cells in Graves' hyperthyroidism and ophthalmopathy.

The source material was peripheral blood mononuclear cells (PBMCs), sampled at new diagnosis, from a patient treated with antithyroid drugs. The receptor's source is a woman younger than 45 with Graves disease. The chain links TRBV27 to TRBJ2-7, with 7 bases aligning to TRBD2. The DNA of the CDR3 is TGTGCCAGCAGTAGACAATCCGGGACTACCTACGAGCAGTACTTC. Translated: CASSRQSGTTYEQYF.